This TCR beta chain was profiled in a study of type 1 and type 2 diabetes patients. In the study overall: CD4+ or CD8+ T cells were positively selected from PBMCs with microbeads.

V was shortened by 6 bases and J by 3 bases, with 9 bases between the two germline ends. Germline CDR1 and CDR2: SNHLY and FYNNEI. The CDR3 is made up of 14 amino acids. PCR was run on genomic DNA. A primer set of 30 forward and 13 reverse primers amplified the CDR3. TCRdb re-derived calls from the multiplex PCR reads in MiXCR, one entry per CDR3 protein. The data contain about 250,000 distinct CDR3 sequences, roughly 50% of them singletons. General observations from the study: Type 2 diabetes and control V and J usage correlated highly, about 0.97.

Comment on this clonotype: Its antigen is as yet unknown.

What was sequenced was peripheral blood mononuclear cells (PBMCs). The TCR was taken from a man younger than 35 with type 2 diabetes. The chain employs TRBV2 and TRBJ2-6, with D unclear. CDR3 loop: CASRFGLGANVLTF. In DNA form, the CDR3 reads TGTGCCAGCAGGTTCGGTCTTGGGGCCAACGTCCTGACTTTC.